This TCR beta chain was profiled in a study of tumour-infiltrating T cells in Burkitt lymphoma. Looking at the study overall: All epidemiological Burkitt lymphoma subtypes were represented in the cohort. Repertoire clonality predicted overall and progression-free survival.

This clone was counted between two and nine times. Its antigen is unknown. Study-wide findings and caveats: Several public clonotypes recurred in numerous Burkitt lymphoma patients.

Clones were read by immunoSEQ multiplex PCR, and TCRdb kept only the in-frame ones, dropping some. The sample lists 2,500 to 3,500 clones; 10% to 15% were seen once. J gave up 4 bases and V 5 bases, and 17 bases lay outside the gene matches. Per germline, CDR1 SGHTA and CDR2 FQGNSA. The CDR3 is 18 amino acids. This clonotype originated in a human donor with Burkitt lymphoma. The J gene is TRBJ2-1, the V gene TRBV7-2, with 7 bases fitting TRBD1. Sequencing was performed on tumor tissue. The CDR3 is CASSPRRSQGIVYNEQFF. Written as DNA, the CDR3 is TGTGCCAGCAGCCCGAGACGTTCACAGGGGATAGTATACAATGAGCAGTTCTTC. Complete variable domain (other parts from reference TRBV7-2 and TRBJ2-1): GAGVSQSPSNKVTEKGKDVELRCDPISGHTALYWYRQSLGQGLEFLIYFQGNSAPDKSGLPSDRFSAERTGGSVSTLTIQRTQQEDSAVYLCASSPRRSQGIVYNEQFFGPGTRLTVL.